The 21 T cell receptor beta chains below come from one sample, sequenced in a study of blood T cell repertoires in COVID-19. TCRdb's table, derived via immunoSEQ multiplex PCR, lists solely in-frame clones and lacks some. The data show around 37,000 clones, roughly 87% seen once. The sequenced sample consisted of peripheral blood. These receptors came from a man over 45 with active or convalescent COVID-19.

This clone was seen a single time. V and J are TRBV18 and TRBJ2-5, with 8 bases aligning to TRBD1. CDR1 is KGHSH and CDR2 is LQKENI in the germline V gene. Trimming cost V 5 bases and J 1 base; bases outside gene matches: 0. The CDR3 has 13 residues. DNA of the CDR3: TGTGCCAGCTCAACAGGGGGCCAAGAGACCCAGTACTTC. It codes for CASSTGGQETQYF.

This clone was detected only once. The J gene is TRBJ2-3, the V gene TRBV13, with TRBD1 identical over 9 bases. Trimming at V came to 3 bases and at J to 0 bases, leaving 10 bases not matched to a gene. Germline V lookup: CDR1 PRHDT, CDR2 FYEKMQ (reference sequence). The CDR3 runs to 18 residues. This chain's CDR3 is CASSFVPLGTGSTDTQYF. The CDR3 bases are TGTGCCAGCAGCTTCGTGCCTCTTGGGACAGGGAGCACAGATACGCAGTATTTT.

This clone has just one count. V and J are TRBV28 and TRBJ2-2, with 7 bases identical to TRBD1. Germline loops: CDR1 MDHEN, CDR2 SYDVKM. The CDR3 totals 14 residues. The junction had 8 bases not matched to a gene; V was cut back by 6 bases and J by 7 bases. In nucleotides, the CDR3 is TGTGCCAGCAGCCTAACAGGGGCCGACGGGGAGCTGTTTTTT. Translated, it gives CASSLTGADGELFF.

V is TRBV21-1 and J is TRBJ1-1. TRBV21-1 is a recognized pseudogene. The CDR3 contains 18 residues. This CDR3 reads CASSKVLPGRGMNTEAFF. CDR3 nucleotides: TGTGCCAGCAGCAAAGTCCTTCCAGGGCGGGGGATGAACACTGAAGCTTTCTTT.

This clone was observed once. J is TRBJ2-7 and V is TRBV11-2; 7 bases are a match to TRBD1. Germline V gives CDR1 SGHAT, CDR2 FQNNGV. CDR3 length: 15 amino acids. V lost 2 bases to trimming and J lost 9 bases; unmatched junction nucleotides: 13. This CDR3 reads CASSLLGDSSPGQYF. DNA for the CDR3: TGTGCCAGCAGCTTATTAGGGGACAGTTCTCCCGGGCAGTACTTC.

This clone has only a few counts. The CDR3 DNA sequence: TGTGCCAGTAGTCTCAACCTGGGACTAGCCTACGAGCAGTACTTC. It codes for CASSLNLGLAYEQYF. The V gene is TRBV19, the J gene TRBJ2-7, with TRBD2 matching over 8 bases. Germline V gene sequence: CDR1 LNHDA, CDR2 SQIVND (reference sequence). V trimming: 5 bases; J trimming: 2 bases; junction bases outside the gene matches: 8. This CDR3 contains 15 residues.

The V and J genes are TRBV7-2 and TRBJ2-2; D not certain. The CDR3 length is 15 residues. Germline lookup yields CDR1 SGHTA and CDR2 FQGNSA. V gave up 1 base and J gave up 4 bases, with 10 bases separating them. CDR3 in DNA: TGTGCCAGCAGCTTAGAGTCAGGCTTCACCGGGGAGCTGTTTTTT. It translates to CASSLESGFTGELFF. Filled out from reference TRBV7-2 and TRBJ2-2, the complete variable domain reads GAGVSQSPSNKVTEKGKDVELRCDPISGHTALYWYRQSLGQGLEFLIYFQGNSAPDKSGLPSDRFSAERTGGSVSTLTIQRTQQEDSAVYLCASSLESGFTGELFFGEGSRLTVL.

The chain uses TRBV28 and TRBJ2-1, with TRBD2 identical over 7 bases. The CDR3 runs to 15 residues. The germline gives CDR1 MDHEN, CDR2 SYDVKM. The J segment lost 8 bases and the V segment lost 6 bases, leaving 13 bases of the junction unmatched. This CDR3 is CASSQGLPVLDEQFF. CDR3 sequence (DNA): TGTGCCAGCAGCCAGGGACTACCCGTTTTGGATGAGCAGTTCTTC. Variable domain in full (rest from reference TRBV28 and TRBJ2-1): DVKVTQSSRYLVKRTGEKVFLECVQDMDHENMFWYRQDPGLGLRLIYFSYDVKMKEKGDIPEGYSVSREKKERFSLILESASTNQTSMYLCASSQGLPVLDEQFFGPGTRLTVL.

This chain connects TRBV2 to TRBJ2-2, with D tentatively TRBD1 (6 bases). The CDR3 runs to 14 residues. The V and J ends lost 4 bases and 4 bases respectively, with 10 bases between them. Germline V gives CDR1 SNHLY, CDR2 FYNNEI. CDR3 bases: TGTGCCAGCAGTGGAGGACAGCCCACCGGGGAGCTGTTTTTT. This gives the protein CASSGGQPTGELFF.

This rearrangement joins TRBV2 to TRBJ2-1; possibly TRBD1 for D (6 bases). The germline CDR1 and CDR2 sequences are SNHLY and FYNNEI. The CDR3 contains 14 residues. V shed 2 bases and J shed 4 bases, with 9 bases lying between them. The CDR3 sequence is CASSEQGQYNEQFF. Here the CDR3 DNA reads TGTGCCAGCAGTGAACAGGGACAATACAATGAGCAGTTCTTC.

This chain links TRBV7-2 with TRBJ1-5; TRBD1 matches 8 bases. Germline loops: CDR1 SGHTA, CDR2 FQGNSA. V lost 5 bases to trimming and J lost 5 bases; unmatched junction nucleotides: 2. This CDR3 has 13 amino acids. DNA of the CDR3: TGTGCCAGCAGCGAGACAGGGGATCAGCCCCAGCATTTT. Encoded protein: CASSETGDQPQHF.

The table lists this clone with a few counts. The CDR3 spells CASSQRGGKGNTIYF. DNA for the CDR3: TGTGCCAGCAGTCAAAGAGGAGGGAAAGGAAACACCATATATTTT. The chain couples TRBV5-6 to TRBJ1-3; D call uncertain. Germline CDR1 SGHDT, CDR2 YYEEEE. The V end lost 5 bases, the J end lost 4 bases, and 16 bases lay between the germline ends. The CDR3 is made up of 15 amino acids.

This chain links TRBV29-1 with TRBJ2-1, with D possibly being TRBD2 (6 bases). Trimming removed 8 bases from V and 6 bases from J, with 11 bases in between. This CDR3 is 11 amino acids long. Germline lookup yields CDR1 SQVTM and CDR2 ANQGSEA. The CDR3 DNA reads TGCAGCTCTCGGAGGGCCAATGAGCAGTTCTTC. This gives the protein CSSRRANEQFF.

V is TRBV11-2 and J is TRBJ2-7, with D possibly TRBD2 on 6 matching bases. Germline V gives CDR1 SGHAT, CDR2 FQNNGV. The V end was cut by 0 bases, the J end by 6 bases, with 12 bases between. The CDR3 sequence is 14 residues long. CDR3 in DNA: TGTGCCAGCAGCTTAGAGGGAGGTGGGGTCGAGCAGTACTTC. Protein product: CASSLEGGGVEQYF.

The chain employs TRBV19 and TRBJ2-7; tentative D call: TRBD1 (6 bases). The CDR3 covers 17 residues. Trimming took off 3 bases at V and 0 bases at J, with 18 bases between the two ends. The germline CDR1 and CDR2 sequences are LNHDA and SQIVND (reference sequence). The CDR3 sequence is CASSIPTGAHYSYEQYF. The CDR3 DNA reads as TGTGCCAGTAGTATCCCGACAGGCGCCCATTACTCCTACGAGCAGTACTTC.

The J gene is TRBJ2-1, the V gene TRBV2; 11 bases are a match to TRBD2. This CDR3 has 15 amino acids. With 4 bases clipped from V and 1 base from J, the junction kept 0 bases outside the gene matches. CDR1 is SNHLY and CDR2 is FYNNEI in the germline V gene. The CDR3 here is CASSVAGGSYNEQFF. Here the CDR3 DNA reads TGTGCCAGCAGTGTAGCGGGAGGGTCCTACAATGAGCAGTTCTTC.

This clone is medium-sized (0.01 to 0.1%) in the sample. Other DNA sequences within the sample encode an identical CDR3. V is TRBV11-2 and J is TRBJ2-7, with 7 bases fitting TRBD1. Germline V gene data show CDR1 as SGHAT and CDR2 as FQNNGV. This CDR3 is built from 14 residues. Trimming took 5 bases from V and 3 from J; bases not matched to a gene: 7. Here the CDR3 DNA reads TGTGCCAGCAGCACTCCGGACAGGAACTACGAGCAGTACTTC. Protein sequence: CASSTPDRNYEQYF. The full variable domain, rest sourced from reference TRBV11-2 and TRBJ2-7, is EAGVAQSPRYKIIEKRQSVAFWCNPISGHATLYWYQQILGQGPKLLIQFQNNGVVDDSQLPKDRFSAERLKGVDSTLKIQPAKLEDSAVYLCASSTPDRNYEQYFGPGTRLTVT.

The V and J genes are TRBV6-5 and TRBJ2-5; TRBD1 aligns across 7 bases. Germline V CDR1 and CDR2: MNHEY, SVGAGI. This CDR3 region has 14 residues. V trimming: 5 bases; J trimming: 1 base; junction bases outside the gene matches: 4. Written as DNA, the CDR3 is TGTGCCAGCAGTCTCCGGGACAGCCAAGAGACCCAGTACTTC. This translates into CASSLRDSQETQYF.

The chain is built from TRBV7-8 and TRBJ1-4, with D possibly TRBD1 on 6 matching bases. Germline V CDR1 and CDR2: SGHVS, FQNEAQ. The CDR3 contains 16 residues. Trimming removed 0 bases from V and 8 bases from J, with 16 bases in between. CDR3: CASSLAGNRAREKLFF. The CDR3 DNA follows: TGTGCCAGCAGCTTAGCCGGTAACAGGGCGAGGGAAAAACTGTTTTTT.

In this sample, this clone turned up once. The chain links TRBV5-8 to TRBJ2-3; 8 bases are a match to TRBD1. Unmatched junction bases numbered 9, after V lost 4 bases and J lost 2 bases. This CDR3 has 16 residues. Looked up from germline, CDR1 is SGHTS and CDR2 is YDEGEE. CDR3 coding DNA: TGTGCCAGCAGCCCGACAGGGGATGGGTCCACAGATACGCAGTATTTT. Amino acids: CASSPTGDGSTDTQYF.

The chain is built from TRBV6-1 and TRBJ1-1; 8 bases are shared with TRBD1. CDR3 length: 14 amino acids. Trimming took 3 bases from V and 7 from J; bases not matched to a gene: 7. Germline CDR1 MNHNS, CDR2 SASEGT. The CDR3 spells CASSETGVIGEAFF. CDR3 in DNA: TGTGCCAGCAGTGAGACAGGGGTGATAGGTGAAGCTTTCTTT.